Shown below are 21 T cell receptor beta chains from a single sample sequenced in a study of regulatory T cells in long-lasting Graves disease. TCR beta libraries were built with iRepertoire HTBI primers and Arm-PCR of CDR3 regions. One entry per CDR3 protein, called by TCRdb with MiXCR from the multiplex PCR reads. The sample lists about 440,000 distinct CDR3 sequences, less than 20% occurring once. Time point defined: newly diagnosed GD, antithyroid drugs for less than 3 months. From PBMCs, RNA was extracted and then used to make the TCR library. These data also featured in a second study, about T cells in Graves' hyperthyroidism and ophthalmopathy.

The sample here was peripheral blood mononuclear cells (PBMCs), taken at new diagnosis, from a patient treated with antithyroid drugs. These TCRs come from a woman under 30 with Graves disease.

This clonotype was observed a handful of times. The chain employs TRBV6-1 and TRBJ2-4, with D possibly being TRBD2 (5 bases). The CDR3 sequence is 14 residues long. Trimming shortened V by 6 bases and J by 9 bases, and 18 bases separated the two germline ends. From germline, CDR1 is MNHNS and CDR2 SASEGT. The CDR3 DNA reads TGTGCCAGCAGAACGAGGTGGGGAGAGGGCATTCAGTACTTC. Its translation is CASRTRWGEGIQYF.

Note on this clonotype: One end of the junction fails to match germline, which may point to a read error. This sequence joins TRBV7-9 and TRBJ2-3; no clear D. Germline V gene lookup returns CDR1 SEHNR and CDR2 FQNEAQ (reference sequence). This CDR3 region has 13 residues. The CDR3 region is CTSSPYSRDTQYF. Here the CDR3 DNA reads TGTACCAGCAGCCCCTATTCTAGGGATACGCAGTATTTT. Full variable domain (remainder filled in from reference TRBV7-9 and TRBJ2-3): DTGVSQNPRHKITKRGQNVTFRCDPISEHNRLYWYRQTLGQGPEFLTYFQNEAQLEKSRLLSDRFSAERPKGSFSTLEIQRTEQGDSAMYLCTSSPYSRDTQYFGPGTRLTVL.

This clonotype was seen repeatedly, ten times or more. The gene calls are TRBV20-1 and TRBJ2-3, with 15 bases aligning to TRBD2. The CDR3 spans 19 residues. The germline V gene has CDR1 DFQATT and CDR2 SNEGSKA (reference sequence). Unmatched junction bases numbered 10, after V lost 3 bases and J lost 0 bases. This CDR3 reads CSARRTSGRARLSTDTQYF. The DNA of the CDR3 is TGCAGTGCTAGGCGGACTAGCGGGAGGGCCAGACTAAGCACAGATACGCAGTATTTT.

The chain couples TRBV7-9 to TRBJ1-2, with 7 bases aligning to TRBD1. Looked up from germline, CDR1 is SEHNR and CDR2 is FQNEAQ (reference sequence). Losses at the gene ends were 5 bases for V and 4 bases for J; bases not matched to a gene: 7. This CDR3 is built from 14 residues. The DNA for the CDR3 is TGTGCCAGCAGCACGCGACAGGGCCTCTATGGCTACACCTTC. Amino acids: CASSTRQGLYGYTF. The whole variable domain, remainder taken from reference TRBV7-9 and TRBJ1-2, is DTGVSQNPRHKITKRGQNVTFRCDPISEHNRLYWYRQTLGQGPEFLTYFQNEAQLEKSRLLSDRFSAERPKGSFSTLEIQRTEQGDSAMYLCASSTRQGLYGYTFGSGTRLTVV.

For this clonotype: A much larger clone is a single base away; this may be a read error. The chain employs TRBV20-1 and TRBJ2-1; TRBD2 might be the D (5 bases). There are 12 residues in the CDR3. Trimming took 6 bases from V and 13 from J, leaving 19 bases between them. In germline, CDR1 is DFQATT, CDR2 SNEGSKA (reference sequence). The CDR3 DNA is TGCAGTGCCCCGGGATGGGCAGAGACCCAGTTCTTC. This sequence encodes CSAPGWAETQFF.

This clonotype was seen only a few times. As DNA, the CDR3 is TGCAGTGCTAGAGAGACAGTTAGCAATCAGCCCCAGCATTTT. Its protein is CSARETVSNQPQHF. V is TRBV20-1 and J is TRBJ1-5, with a possible D match to TRBD1 (5 bases). CDR3 length equals 14 residues. CDR1 is DFQATT and CDR2 is SNEGSKA in the germline V gene (reference sequence). V gave up 0 bases and J gave up 0 bases, with 6 bases separating them.

The CDR3 sequence is CASSILAGDTGELFF. In DNA, the CDR3 is TGTGCCAGTAGTATACTGGCGGGAGACACCGGGGAGCTGTTTTTT. The chain carries TRBV19 and TRBJ2-2; the match to TRBD2 covers 7 bases. Per the germline V gene, CDR1 is LNHDA and CDR2 is SQIVND (reference sequence). With V trimmed by 2 bases and J by 3 bases, 3 bases remained unmatched. This CDR3 is 15 amino acids long.

This clonotype was recorded at least ten times. The chain recombines TRBV18 with TRBJ2-3, with TRBD1 matching 10 bases. This CDR3 is built from 16 residues. Per germline, CDR1 KGHSH and CDR2 LQKENI. V dropped 1 base and J dropped 3; count of bases not matched to a gene: 4. The CDR3 reads CASSPLPGQGTDTQYF. CDR3 nucleotide sequence: TGTGCCAGCTCACCACTACCGGGACAGGGGACAGATACGCAGTATTTT.

There are a few counts of this clonotype. The chain couples TRBV11-2 to TRBJ2-2; 8 bases map to TRBD1. CDR3 size: 17 residues. The germline CDR1 and CDR2 sequences are SGHAT and FQNNGV. J was trimmed by 1 base and V by 4 bases; bases with no gene match: 8. The CDR3 protein is CASSSKTGGMNTGELFF. The CDR3 DNA is TGTGCCAGCAGCTCCAAAACAGGGGGGATGAACACCGGGGAGCTGTTTTTT.

The table lists this clonotype with a few counts. The chain carries TRBV6-1 and TRBJ1-1; the D is unclear. Germline CDR1 MNHNS, CDR2 SASEGT. The CDR3 totals 15 residues. Trimming left V 8 bases short and J 0 bases short, with 16 bases between. CDR3 DNA sequence: TGTGCCAGCCGAATTAAGGTTTGGGTGAACACTGAAGCTTTCTTT. Its translation: CASRIKVWVNTEAFF.

This clonotype was observed many times. V gene TRBV18 combines with J gene TRBJ2-3; 10 bases line up with TRBD1. Germline trimming cut 2 bases from V and 7 bases from J; bases unmatched to any gene: 9. The CDR3 has 16 amino acids. The germline V gene has CDR1 KGHSH and CDR2 LQKENI. In nucleotides, the CDR3 is TGTGCCAGCTCACCAACGGGACAGGGGATGTTAAATACGCAGTATTTT. Translated: CASSPTGQGMLNTQYF.

V is TRBV3-1 and J is TRBJ2-2; 13 nucleotides line up with TRBD2. Trimming removed 4 bases from V and 2 bases from J; junction bases left unmatched: 7. The CDR3 contains 18 residues. Per the germline V gene, CDR1 is LGHDT and CDR2 is YNNKEL (reference sequence). The CDR3 here is CASSLLGLAGINTGELFF. The CDR3 coding sequence is TGTGCCAGCAGCCTCCTGGGACTAGCGGGAATTAACACCGGGGAGCTGTTTTTT.

This clonotype was counted ten times or more. J is TRBJ2-1 and V is TRBV20-1; TRBD2 matches at 12 bases. The CDR3 has 17 amino acids. The V and J ends lost 5 bases and 0 bases, in that order; junction bases with no gene match: 8. Looked up from germline, CDR1 is DFQATT and CDR2 is SNEGSKA (reference sequence). The DNA of the CDR3 is TGCAGTGCTTCCGGGACTAGCGGGCCTAGCTCCTACAATGAGCAGTTCTTC. The encoded protein is CSASGTSGPSSYNEQFF.

This chain links TRBV20-1 with TRBJ2-7, with 10 nucleotides matching TRBD2. The CDR3 length is 17 residues. CDR1 and CDR2 from the germline V gene are DFQATT and SNEGSKA (reference sequence). Losses at the gene ends were 6 bases for V and 2 bases for J; bases not matched to a gene: 16. CDR3 protein: CSARISGKSGRAYEQYF. For the CDR3, the DNA is TGCAGTGCGAGAATTAGCGGAAAAAGCGGGAGGGCCTACGAGCAGTACTTC.

This clonotype came up a few times. The rearrangement uses TRBV29-1 and TRBJ1-1, with D possibly matching TRBD1 (6 bases). Germline CDR1 is SQVTM and CDR2 is ANQGSEA. Deletions cut 6 bases from V and 0 bases from J, with 23 bases between. The CDR3 sequence is 17 residues long. In nucleotides, the CDR3 is TGCAGCGTAGGGGGAGGCGGGTATTGGACGATGAACACTGAAGCTTTCTTT. Residues: CSVGGGGYWTMNTEAFF. The whole variable domain, filled in from reference TRBV29-1 and TRBJ1-1, reads SAVISQKPSRDICQRGTSLTIQCQVDSQVTMMFWYRQQPGQSLTLIATANQGSEATYESGFVIDKFPISRPNLTFSTLTVSNMSPEDSSIYLCSVGGGGYWTMNTEAFFGQGTRLTVV.

V usage is TRBV7-9 and J usage is TRBJ1-4; tentative D call: TRBD1 (5 bases). The CDR3 consists of 15 residues. Germline V gene data show CDR1 as SEHNR and CDR2 as FQNEAQ (reference sequence). The V and J ends lost 6 bases and 3 bases respectively, with 14 bases between them. CDR3 sequence (DNA): TGTGCCAGCAGTCCCGAGGGGCAGGCTAATGAAAAACTGTTTTTT. Its protein product is CASSPEGQANEKLFF.

In its sample, this clonotype was seen many times. The CDR3 nucleotides are TGTGCCAGCAACTCCGGGACAGGGGAGGCGGAGACCCAGTACTTC. Protein: CASNSGTGEAETQYF. The chain links TRBV6-1 to TRBJ2-5; 10 bases fit TRBD1. The J segment lost 5 bases and the V segment lost 7 bases, leaving 10 bases of the junction unmatched. There are 15 residues in the CDR3. Germline values: CDR1 MNHNS, CDR2 SASEGT.

This clonotype has a count of ten or more. The CDR3 DNA follows: TGTGCCAGCAGTTTACACGGGAGTCTCTACGAGCAGTACTTC. It codes for CASSLHGSLYEQYF. V and J are TRBV12-3 or TRBV12-4 and TRBJ2-7; D possibly corresponds to TRBD2 (6 bases). Trimming took 2 bases from V and 3 from J, leaving 11 bases between them. The CDR3 is 14 residues long.

In its sample, this clonotype was seen many times. The chain is built from TRBV9 and TRBJ2-1, with 10 bases aligning to TRBD2. The germline V gene encodes CDR1 SGDLS and CDR2 YYNGEE. There are 17 residues in the CDR3. The V gene end was trimmed by 2 bases and the J gene end by 4 bases; junction bases not matched to a gene: 9. The chain's CDR3 is CASSVRSGTSAYNEQFF. In DNA form, the CDR3 reads TGTGCCAGCAGCGTCAGATCCGGGACTAGCGCTTACAATGAGCAGTTCTTC.

This clonotype was detected many times. The chain is built from TRBV28 and TRBJ2-5; perhaps D is TRBD1 or TRBD2 (5 bases each). The CDR3 covers 16 residues. Germline V gene lookup returns CDR1 MDHEN and CDR2 SYDVKM. Trimming shortened V by 1 base and J by 2 bases, and 14 bases separated the two germline ends. CDR3 protein: CASSLYPGASQETQYF. CDR3 DNA: TGTGCCAGCAGTTTATACCCCGGGGCGTCGCAAGAGACCCAGTACTTC.

In this sample, this clonotype turned up a few times. This sequence joins TRBV5-1 and TRBJ2-4; 8 bases fit TRBD1. The length of the CDR3 is 16 residues. Germline V lookup: CDR1 SGHRS, CDR2 YFSETQ. After removal of 4 bases from V and 0 bases from J, the junction contained 6 bases not matched to a gene. CDR3 coding DNA: TGCGCCAGCAGCCCCTCGGGACAGGTAGCCAAAAACATTCAGTACTTC. This sequence encodes CASSPSGQVAKNIQYF.